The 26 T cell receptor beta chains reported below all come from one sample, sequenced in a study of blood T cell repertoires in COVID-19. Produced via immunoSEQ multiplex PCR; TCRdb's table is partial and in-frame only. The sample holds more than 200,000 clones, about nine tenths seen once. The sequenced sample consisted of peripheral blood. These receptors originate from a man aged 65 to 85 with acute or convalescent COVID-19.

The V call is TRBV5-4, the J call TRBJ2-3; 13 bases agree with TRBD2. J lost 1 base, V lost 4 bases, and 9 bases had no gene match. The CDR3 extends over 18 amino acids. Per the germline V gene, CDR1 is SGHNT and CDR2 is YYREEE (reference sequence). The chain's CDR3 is CASSPRLAGGHGTDTQYF. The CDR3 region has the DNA TGTGCCAGCAGCCCTCGACTAGCGGGGGGCCATGGCACAGATACGCAGTATTTT.

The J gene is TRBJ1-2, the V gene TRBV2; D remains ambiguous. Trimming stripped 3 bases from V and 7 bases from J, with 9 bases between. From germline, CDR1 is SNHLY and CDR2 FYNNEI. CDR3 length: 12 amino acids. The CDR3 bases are TGTGCCAGCAGTGAGGGCAGTCGTGGCTACACCTTC. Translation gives CASSEGSRGYTF. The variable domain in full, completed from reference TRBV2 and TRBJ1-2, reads EPEVTQTPSHQVTQMGQEVILRCVPISNHLYFYWYRQILGQKVEFLVSFYNNEISEKSEIFDDQFSVERPDGSNFTLKIRSTKLEDSAMYFCASSEGSRGYTFGSGTRLTVV.

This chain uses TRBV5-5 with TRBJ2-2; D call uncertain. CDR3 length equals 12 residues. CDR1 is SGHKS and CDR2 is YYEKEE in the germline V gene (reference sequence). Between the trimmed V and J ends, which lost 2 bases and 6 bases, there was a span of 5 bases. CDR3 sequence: CASSFQSGELFF. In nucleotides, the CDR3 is TGTGCCAGCAGCTTTCAGTCCGGGGAGCTGTTTTTT.

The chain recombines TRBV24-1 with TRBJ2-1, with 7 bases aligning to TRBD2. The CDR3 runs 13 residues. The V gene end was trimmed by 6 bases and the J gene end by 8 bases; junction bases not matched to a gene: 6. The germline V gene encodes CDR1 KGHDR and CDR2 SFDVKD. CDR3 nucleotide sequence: TGTGCCACCAGTAGGGCGGGAGAGGATGAGCAGTTCTTC. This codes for CATSRAGEDEQFF.

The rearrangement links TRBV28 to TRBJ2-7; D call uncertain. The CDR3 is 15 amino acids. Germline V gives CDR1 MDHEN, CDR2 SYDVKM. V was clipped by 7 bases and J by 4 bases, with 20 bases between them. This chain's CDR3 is CASKYSRRPPYEQYF. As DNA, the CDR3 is TGTGCCAGCAAATACTCGAGGCGGCCCCCATACGAGCAGTACTTC.

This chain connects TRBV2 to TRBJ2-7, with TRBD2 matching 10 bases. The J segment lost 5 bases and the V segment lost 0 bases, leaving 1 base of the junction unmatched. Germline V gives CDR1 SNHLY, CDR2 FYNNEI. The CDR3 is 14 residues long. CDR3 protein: CASSEASGRHEQYF. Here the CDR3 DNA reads TGTGCCAGCAGTGAAGCTAGCGGGAGGCACGAGCAGTACTTC.

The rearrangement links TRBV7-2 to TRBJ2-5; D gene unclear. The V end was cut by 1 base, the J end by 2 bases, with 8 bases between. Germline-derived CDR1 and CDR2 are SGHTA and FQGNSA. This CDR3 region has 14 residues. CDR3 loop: CASSLDVQQETQYF. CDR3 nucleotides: TGTGCCAGCAGCTTAGATGTTCAGCAAGAGACCCAGTACTTC.

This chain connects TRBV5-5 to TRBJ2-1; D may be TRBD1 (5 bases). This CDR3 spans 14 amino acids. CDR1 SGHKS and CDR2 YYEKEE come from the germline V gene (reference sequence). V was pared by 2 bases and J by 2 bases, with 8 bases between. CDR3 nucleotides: TGTGCCAGCAGCTTTCGGACACCCTACAATGAGCAGTTCTTC. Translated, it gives CASSFRTPYNEQFF.

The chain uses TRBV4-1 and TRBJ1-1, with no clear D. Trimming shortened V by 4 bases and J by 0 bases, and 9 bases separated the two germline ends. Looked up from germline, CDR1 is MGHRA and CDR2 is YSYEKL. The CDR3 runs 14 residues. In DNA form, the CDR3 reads TGCGCCAGCAGCCGGAGAGCATTGAACACTGAAGCTTTCTTT. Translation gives CASSRRALNTEAFF.

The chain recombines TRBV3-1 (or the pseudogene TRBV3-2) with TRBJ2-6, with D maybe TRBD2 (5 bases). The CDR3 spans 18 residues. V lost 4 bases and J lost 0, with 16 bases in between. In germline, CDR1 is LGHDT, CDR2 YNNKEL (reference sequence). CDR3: CASSPVIARSSGANVLTF. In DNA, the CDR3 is TGTGCCAGCAGCCCCGTCATAGCGAGATCCTCTGGGGCCAACGTCCTGACTTTC.

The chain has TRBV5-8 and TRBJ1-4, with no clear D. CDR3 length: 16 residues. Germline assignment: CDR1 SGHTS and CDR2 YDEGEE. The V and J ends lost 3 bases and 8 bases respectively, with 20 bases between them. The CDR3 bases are TGTGCCAGCAGCTCCCCCCTTGGGCCAGACCGGGAAAAACTGTTTTTT. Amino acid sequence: CASSSPLGPDREKLFF.

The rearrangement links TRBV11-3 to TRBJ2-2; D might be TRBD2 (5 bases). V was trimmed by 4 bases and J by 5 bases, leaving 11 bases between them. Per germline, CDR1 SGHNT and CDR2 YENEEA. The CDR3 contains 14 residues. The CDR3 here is CASSSSSGTGELFF. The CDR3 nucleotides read TGTGCCAGCAGCTCTTCCTCGGGAACCGGGGAGCTGTTTTTT.

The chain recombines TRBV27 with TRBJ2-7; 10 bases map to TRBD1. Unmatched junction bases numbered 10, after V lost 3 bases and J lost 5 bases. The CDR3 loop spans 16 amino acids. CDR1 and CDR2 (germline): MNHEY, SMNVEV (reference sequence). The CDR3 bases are TGTGCCAGCAGTTTGTCCCCGGGACAGGGGAGGAACGAGCAGTACTTC. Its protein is CASSLSPGQGRNEQYF.

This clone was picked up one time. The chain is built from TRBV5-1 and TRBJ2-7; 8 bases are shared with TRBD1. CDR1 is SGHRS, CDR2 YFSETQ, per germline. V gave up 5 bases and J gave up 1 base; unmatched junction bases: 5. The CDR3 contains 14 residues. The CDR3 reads CASRTTGGSYEQYF. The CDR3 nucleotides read TGCGCCAGCAGGACCACAGGGGGATCCTACGAGCAGTACTTC.

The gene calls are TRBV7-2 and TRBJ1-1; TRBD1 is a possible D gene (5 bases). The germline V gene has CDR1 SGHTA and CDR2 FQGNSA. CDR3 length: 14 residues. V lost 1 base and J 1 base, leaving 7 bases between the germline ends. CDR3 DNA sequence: TGTGCCAGCAGCTTAGTCAGGGAGAACACTGAAGCTTTCTTT. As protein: CASSLVRENTEAFF.

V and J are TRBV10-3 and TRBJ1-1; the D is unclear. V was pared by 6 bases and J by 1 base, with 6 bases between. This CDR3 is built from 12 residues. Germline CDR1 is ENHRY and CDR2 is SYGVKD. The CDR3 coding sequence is TGTGCCATCAGCCGGGAGAACACTGAAGCTTTCTTT. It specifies CAISRENTEAFF.

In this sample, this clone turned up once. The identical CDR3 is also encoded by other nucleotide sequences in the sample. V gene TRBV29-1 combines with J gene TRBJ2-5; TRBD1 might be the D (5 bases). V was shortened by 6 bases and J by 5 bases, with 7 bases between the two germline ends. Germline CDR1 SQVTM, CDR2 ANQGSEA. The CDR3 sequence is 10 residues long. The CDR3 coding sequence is TGCAGCGTAGCAGGGGAGACCCAGTACTTC. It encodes CSVAGETQYF.

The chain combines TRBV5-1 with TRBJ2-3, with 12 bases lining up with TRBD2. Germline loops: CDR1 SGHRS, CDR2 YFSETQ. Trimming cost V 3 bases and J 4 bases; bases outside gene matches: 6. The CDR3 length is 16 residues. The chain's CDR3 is CASSSLAGGPSDTQYF. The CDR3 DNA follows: TGCGCCAGCAGCTCTCTAGCGGGAGGGCCATCAGATACGCAGTATTTT.

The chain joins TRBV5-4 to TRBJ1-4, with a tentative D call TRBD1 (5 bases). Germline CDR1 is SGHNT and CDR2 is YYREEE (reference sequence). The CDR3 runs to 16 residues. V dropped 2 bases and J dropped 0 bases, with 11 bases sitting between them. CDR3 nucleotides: TGTGCCAGCAGCTTCGGAGGGACCGCAACTAATGAAAAACTGTTTTTT. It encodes CASSFGGTATNEKLFF.

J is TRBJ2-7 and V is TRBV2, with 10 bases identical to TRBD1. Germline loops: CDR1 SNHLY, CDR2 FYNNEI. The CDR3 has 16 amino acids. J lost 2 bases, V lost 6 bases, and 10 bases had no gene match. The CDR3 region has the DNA TGTGCCAGCAGCGAATTTGGGACAGGGGCACCCTACGAGCAGTACTTC. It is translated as CASSEFGTGAPYEQYF.

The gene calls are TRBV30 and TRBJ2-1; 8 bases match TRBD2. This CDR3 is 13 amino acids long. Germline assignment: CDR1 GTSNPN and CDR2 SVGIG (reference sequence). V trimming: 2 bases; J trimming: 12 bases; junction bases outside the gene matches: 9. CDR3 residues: CAWSRGAGEGQFF. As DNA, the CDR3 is TGTGCCTGGAGTCGGGGAGCGGGGGAAGGGCAGTTCTTC.

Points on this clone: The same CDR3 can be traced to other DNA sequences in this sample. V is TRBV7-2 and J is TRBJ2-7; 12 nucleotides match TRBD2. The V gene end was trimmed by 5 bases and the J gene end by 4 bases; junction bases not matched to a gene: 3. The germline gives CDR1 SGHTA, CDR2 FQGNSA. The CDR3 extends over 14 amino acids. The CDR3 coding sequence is TGTGCCAGCAGCCCGACTAGCGGGAGATACGAGCAGTACTTC. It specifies CASSPTSGRYEQYF.

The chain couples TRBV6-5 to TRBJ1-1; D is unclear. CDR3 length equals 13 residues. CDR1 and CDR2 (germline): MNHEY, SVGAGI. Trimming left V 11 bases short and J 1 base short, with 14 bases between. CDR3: CASRPTGNTEAFF. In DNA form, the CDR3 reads TGTGCCTCTCGGCCGACTGGGAACACTGAAGCTTTCTTT.

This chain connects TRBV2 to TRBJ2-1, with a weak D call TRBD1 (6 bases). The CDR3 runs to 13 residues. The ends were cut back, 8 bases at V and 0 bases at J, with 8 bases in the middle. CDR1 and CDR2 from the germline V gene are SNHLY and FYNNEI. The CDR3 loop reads CASQDSSYNEQFF. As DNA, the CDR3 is TGTGCCAGCCAGGACAGCTCCTACAATGAGCAGTTCTTC.

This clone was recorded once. The CDR3 loop reads CASNFGSYNEQFF. CDR3 nucleotide sequence: TGTGCCAGCAACTTCGGGAGTTACAATGAGCAGTTCTTC. This chain connects TRBV2 to TRBJ2-1; the D gene is possibly TRBD2 (6 bases). This CDR3 contains 13 residues. Germline V gene sequence: CDR1 SNHLY, CDR2 FYNNEI. V was pared by 7 bases and J by 4 bases, with 11 bases between.

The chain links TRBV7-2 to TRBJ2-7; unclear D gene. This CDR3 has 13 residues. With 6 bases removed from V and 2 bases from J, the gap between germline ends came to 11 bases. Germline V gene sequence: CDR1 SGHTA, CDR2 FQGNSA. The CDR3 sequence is CASSSPRTYEQYF. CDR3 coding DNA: TGTGCCAGCAGTTCCCCTCGTACCTACGAGCAGTACTTC.